A selection of T cell receptor beta chains follows, all from one sample in a study of CD8+CD57+ T cells in acquired aplastic anemia. TCRdb reprocessed the reads via MiXCR and lists one record per CDR3 protein. The sample lists under 200,000 distinct CDR3 sequences; just under 50% were seen once. The sample was sorted CD4+, CD8+, or CD8+CD57+ T cells (not recorded which) from PBMCs. The receptors originated from a human donor with aplastic anemia. CDR3s include the opening cysteine and the closing phenylalanine or tryptophan. D genes are given only for firm matches. Not all rows give a size; the values are once, few, many and, for expanded clones, a class.

V gene	J gene	CDR3 length	clone size	D gene	CDR3 DNA	CDR3 protein
TRBV2	TRBJ2-3	14	.	TRBD2	TGTGCCATTCTAAGCGGGAGGGAGACAGATACGCAGTATTTT	CAILSGRETDTQYF
TRBV9	TRBJ1-6	13	.	.	TGTGCCAGCAGCCCATATGGTGATTCACCCCTCCACTTT	CASSPYGDSPLHF
TRBV6-1	TRBJ2-7	15	many	TRBD2	TGTGCCAGCAGTCGCGGGACTAGCGGCAACTACGAGCAGTACTTC	CASSRGTSGNYEQYF
TRBV4-1	TRBJ2-1	14	.	.	TGCGCCAGCAGCCAGGGGGAAGGGGACAATGAGCAGTTCTTC	CASSQGEGDNEQFF
TRBV20-1	TRBJ2-5	12	.	.	TGCAGTGCTAGCGGCGTCAAAGAGACCCAGTACTTC	CSASGVKETQYF
TRBV25-1	TRBJ2-1	15	many	TRBD2	TGTGCCAGCAGTATAACGGCGGGAGCTTACAATGAGCAGTTCTTC	CASSITAGAYNEQFF
TRBV15	TRBJ2-1	12	.	.	TGTGCCACCAGCGTCAGGGGCGATGAGCAGTTCTTC	CATSVRGDEQFF
TRBV19	TRBJ2-3	15	many	.	TGTGCCAGTACCCGCAGGGGTCGGGGCACAGATACGCAGTATTTT	CASTRRGRGTDTQYF
TRBV6-1	TRBJ2-7	13	many	.	TGTGCCAGCACTCGGCTTGACTCCTACGAGCAGTACTTC	CASTRLDSYEQYF
TRBV15	TRBJ2-7	14	.	.	TGTGCCGCAAACCGGGACCCGGCGGATGGGGAGCAGTACTTC	CAANRDPADGEQYF
TRBV7-2	TRBJ1-1	16	many	TRBD1	TGTGCCAGCAGCTTAGGCACCGACAGGGGGCTACTTGAAGCTTTCTTT	CASSLGTDRGLLEAFF
TRBV30	TRBJ1-3	14	.	TRBD1	TGTGCCTGGAGTACAGGGGCCGCTGGAAACACCATATATTTT	CAWSTGAAGNTIYF
TRBV10-3	TRBJ1-2	12	.	TRBD1	TGTGCCGGGGACAGGGGGCCGTATGGCTACACCTTC	CAGDRGPYGYTF
TRBV9	TRBJ2-5	14	few	TRBD2	TGTGCCAGCAGCGCCGGACTAGCTGAAGAGACCCAGTACTTC	CASSAGLAEETQYF
TRBV3-1	TRBJ1-6	15	.	.	TGTGCCAGCAGCCAAAGGCAGGCCTATAATTCACCCCTCCACTTT	CASSQRQAYNSPLHF
TRBV20-1	TRBJ2-1	14	.	.	TGCAGTGCTAGAAGCAGGGGCCCATACAATGAGCAGTTCTTC	CSARSRGPYNEQFF
TRBV3-1	TRBJ2-5	16	once	.	TGTGCCAGCAGCCAAGAGCCGGGAGAGGGGCAAGAGACCCAGTACTTC	CASSQEPGEGQETQYF
TRBV10-1	TRBJ2-2	14	once	.	TGCGCCAGCAGTGAGAGGGCTGAAACCGGGGAGCTGTTTTTT	CASSERAETGELFF
TRBV24-1	TRBJ2-1	14	many	TRBD1	TGTGCCACCAGTGATCCGGGACAGTACAATGAGCAGTTCTTC	CATSDPGQYNEQFF
TRBV12-3/TRBV12-4	TRBJ1-1	13	many	.	TGTGCCAGCAGCCTCGGGCCCGGGACTGAAGCTTTCTTT	CASSLGPGTEAFF
TRBV29-1	TRBJ2-7	13	many	TRBD1	TGCAGCGCTAGACAGGGTAGTACCTACGAGCAGTACTTC	CSARQGSTYEQYF
TRBV11-1	TRBJ2-7	18	.	TRBD1	TGTGCCAGAGGCGACGGTCAAGTGAGGGGGCACAGGGGTTACGAGCAGTACTTC	CARGDGQVRGHRGYEQYF
TRBV24-1	TRBJ2-7	13	.	.	TGTGCCACCAGTGGTCCCAGAGGGGACGAGCAGTACTTC	CATSGPRGDEQYF
TRBV9	TRBJ2-5	14	.	.	TGTGCCAGCGGCGCAGGGGGACTCGGGGAGACCCAGTACTTC	CASGAGGLGETQYF
TRBV7-9	TRBJ1-1	13	.	.	TGTGCCAGCAGTTGGGGCGCGTCCACTGAAGCTTTCTTT	CASSWGASTEAFF
TRBV24-1	TRBJ2-1	15	many	.	TGTGCCACCAGTGATTCCCGTAGCGGTCACAATGAGCAGTTCTTC	CATSDSRSGHNEQFF
TRBV25-1	TRBJ2-3	15	.	.	TGTGCCAGCAGTGCGCCACAGGGTATCACAGATACGCAGTATTTT	CASSAPQGITDTQYF
TRBV2	TRBJ2-7	17	.	TRBD2	TGTGCCAGCAGTAGATTAGCGGGCGGACTAGTCAACTCCGAGCAGTACTTC	CASSRLAGGLVNSEQYF
TRBV7-3	TRBJ1-6	14	.	TRBD1	TGTGCCAGCAGCTTGGGGACAGCGAATTCACCCCTCCACTTT	CASSLGTANSPLHF
TRBV29-1	TRBJ1-4	9	few	.	TGCAGCGTGGGGGAAAAACTGTTTTTT	CSVGEKLFF
TRBV19	TRBJ2-2	15	many	.	TGTGCCAGTAGTAGCTCGATGGTCCGTACCGGGGAGCTGTTTTTT	CASSSSMVRTGELFF
TRBV7-2	TRBJ1-5	13	.	.	TGTGCCAGCAGCTTTGGGATCAATCAGCCCCAGCATTTT	CASSFGINQPQHF
TRBV11-2	TRBJ2-7	14	.	.	TGTGCCAGCAGCGTAGCCGGGACCCCCTACGAGCAGTACTTC	CASSVAGTPYEQYF
TRBV20-1	TRBJ1-2	11	.	.	TGCAGTGGGGACTATAACTATGGCTACACCTTC	CSGDYNYGYTF
TRBV5-6	TRBJ1-6	15	many	.	TGTGCCAGCAGCTTTCGACAGCCTTATAATTCACCCCTCCACTTT	CASSFRQPYNSPLHF
TRBV24-1	TRBJ2-2	15	many	TRBD1	TGTGCCACCAGTGATGCAGGGGGCCTTACCGGGGAGCTGTTTTTT	CATSDAGGLTGELFF
TRBV24-1	TRBJ2-1	15	.	.	TGTGCCACCAGTGATTCCACCAGGGTAACGAATGAGCAGTTCTTC	CATSDSTRVTNEQFF
TRBV11-1	TRBJ2-7	16	few	.	TGTGCCAGCAGCTTAGCTTTCCGGGGGCTCTCCTACGAGCAGTACTTC	CASSLAFRGLSYEQYF
TRBV10-3	TRBJ1-1	14	many	.	TGTGCCATCAGTCCCTCGCCTTTGAACACTGAAGCTTTCTTT	CAISPSPLNTEAFF
TRBV7-9	TRBJ2-7	14	.	.	TGTGCCAGCAGCTTAGACAGGGCCTCCTACGAGCAGTACTTC	CASSLDRASYEQYF
TRBV2	TRBJ2-2	15	.	.	TGTGCCAGCAGTTTCAGTGTAGGCGACACCGGGGAGCTGTTTTTT	CASSFSVGDTGELFF
TRBV19	TRBJ2-2	15	many	.	TGTGCCAGTAGTATAGGGTTTCGGGGTGCCGGGGAGCTGTTTTTT	CASSIGFRGAGELFF
TRBV6-1	TRBJ2-2	16	.	.	TGTGCCAGCAGTGAACAAAGCAGGACTAACACCGGGGAGCTGTTTTTT	CASSEQSRTNTGELFF
TRBV30	TRBJ2-7	14	many	.	TGTGCCTGGAGTGTAGGGCAGGGAGCTGGAGAGCAGTACTTC	CAWSVGQGAGEQYF
TRBV11-2	TRBJ2-6	16	.	.	TGTGCCAGCAGCTCCTACCCACGCTCTGGGGCCAACGTCCTGACTTTC	CASSSYPRSGANVLTF
TRBV6-1	TRBJ2-1	16	.	TRBD2	TGTGCCAGCAGTGTCGCTCTAGCGGGCCCCTCCAATGAGCAGTTCTTC	CASSVALAGPSNEQFF